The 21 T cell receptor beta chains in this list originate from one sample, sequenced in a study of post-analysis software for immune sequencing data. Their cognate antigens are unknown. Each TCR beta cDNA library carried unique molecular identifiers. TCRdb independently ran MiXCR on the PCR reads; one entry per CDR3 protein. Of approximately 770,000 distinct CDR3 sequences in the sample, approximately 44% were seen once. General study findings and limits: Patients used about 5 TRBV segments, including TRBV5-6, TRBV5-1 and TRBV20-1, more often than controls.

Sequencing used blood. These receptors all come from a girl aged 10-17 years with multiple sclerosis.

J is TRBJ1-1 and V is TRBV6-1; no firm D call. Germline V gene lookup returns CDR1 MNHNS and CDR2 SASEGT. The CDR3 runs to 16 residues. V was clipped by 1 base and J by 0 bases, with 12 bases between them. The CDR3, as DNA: TGTGCCAGCAGTGAAGGGTCTACTCTCATGAACACTGAAGCTTTCTTT. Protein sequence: CASSEGSTLMNTEAFF.

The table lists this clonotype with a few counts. The CDR3 loop is CASSSQSSYNEQFF. The CDR3 bases are TGTGCCAGCAGTTCCCAGAGCTCCTACAATGAGCAGTTCTTC. The chain is built from TRBV27 and TRBJ2-1; D is ambiguous. The CDR3 is 14 amino acids. Germline CDR1 is MNHEY and CDR2 is SMNVEV (reference sequence). Trimming took 4 bases from V and 0 from J, leaving 7 bases between them.

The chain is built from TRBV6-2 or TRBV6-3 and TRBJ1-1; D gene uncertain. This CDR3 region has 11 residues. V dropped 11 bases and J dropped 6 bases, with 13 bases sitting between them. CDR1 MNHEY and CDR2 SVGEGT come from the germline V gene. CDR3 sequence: CAEFLPAEAFF. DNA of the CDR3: TGTGCCGAGTTCTTGCCCGCTGAAGCTTTCTTT.

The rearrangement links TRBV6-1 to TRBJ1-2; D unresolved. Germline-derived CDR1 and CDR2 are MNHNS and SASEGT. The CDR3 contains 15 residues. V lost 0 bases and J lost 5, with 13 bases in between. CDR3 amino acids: CASSEALGPPYGYTF. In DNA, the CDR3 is TGTGCCAGCAGTGAAGCGCTCGGGCCTCCTTATGGCTACACCTTC.

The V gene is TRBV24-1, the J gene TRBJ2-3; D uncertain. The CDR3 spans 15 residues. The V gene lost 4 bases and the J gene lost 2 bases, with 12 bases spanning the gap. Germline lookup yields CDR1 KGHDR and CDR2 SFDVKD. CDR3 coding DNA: TGTGCCACCAGTGACTCTAGGATGAACACAGATACGCAGTATTTT. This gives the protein CATSDSRMNTDTQYF.

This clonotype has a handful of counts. For the CDR3, the DNA is TGCGCCAGCAGCTTTAGACTAGCGGGGACCTACAATGAGCAGTTCTTC. Protein sequence: CASSFRLAGTYNEQFF. The genes are TRBV5-1 and TRBJ2-1; 11 bases fit TRBD2. Unmatched junction bases numbered 3, after V lost 2 bases and J lost 2 bases. Germline CDR1 is SGHRS and CDR2 is YFSETQ. The CDR3 loop spans 16 amino acids. The full variable domain, its missing parts supplied by reference TRBV5-1 and TRBJ2-1, is KAGVTQTPRYLIKTRGQQVTLSCSPISGHRSVSWYQQTPGQGLQFLFEYFSETQRNKGNFPGRFSGRQFSNSRSEMNVSTLELGDSALYLCASSFRLAGTYNEQFFGPGTRLTVL.

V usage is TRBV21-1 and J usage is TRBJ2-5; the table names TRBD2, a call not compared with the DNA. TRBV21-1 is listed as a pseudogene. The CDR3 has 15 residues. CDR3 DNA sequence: TGTGCCAGCCAGGGCCGGCCGGTAAAGGGAGGGACCCAGTACTTC. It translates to CASQGRPVKGGTQYF.

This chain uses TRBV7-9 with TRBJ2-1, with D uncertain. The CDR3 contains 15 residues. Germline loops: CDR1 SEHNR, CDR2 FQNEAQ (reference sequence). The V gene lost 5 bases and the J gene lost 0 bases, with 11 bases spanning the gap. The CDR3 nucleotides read TGTGCCAGCAGCCCCCAGCCGGGCTCCTACAATGAGCAGTTCTTC. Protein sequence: CASSPQPGSYNEQFF.

The CDR3 nucleotides are TGTGCCAGCAGTTTTACCGCGGCGGGTCAAGAGACCCAGTACTTC. Translating gives CASSFTAAGQETQYF. The chain joins TRBV12-3 or TRBV12-4 to TRBJ2-5, with a possible D match to TRBD2 (5 bases). CDR3 length: 15 residues. Trimming left V 3 bases short and J 2 bases short, with 13 bases between.

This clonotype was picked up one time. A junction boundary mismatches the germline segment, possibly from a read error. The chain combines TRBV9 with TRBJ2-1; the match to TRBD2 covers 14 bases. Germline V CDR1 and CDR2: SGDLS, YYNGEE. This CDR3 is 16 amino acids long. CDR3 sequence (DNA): TGTGCCAACAGCGTAAGGGGACTAGCGGGAGAATATGAGCAGTTCTTC. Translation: CANSVRGLAGEYEQFF.

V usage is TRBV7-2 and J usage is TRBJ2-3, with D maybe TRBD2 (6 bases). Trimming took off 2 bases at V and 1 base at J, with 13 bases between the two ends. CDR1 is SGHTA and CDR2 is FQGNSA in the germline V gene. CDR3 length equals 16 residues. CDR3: CASSLTAGTGTDTQYF. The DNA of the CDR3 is TGTGCCAGCAGCTTAACGGCGGGAACTGGCACAGATACGCAGTATTTT.

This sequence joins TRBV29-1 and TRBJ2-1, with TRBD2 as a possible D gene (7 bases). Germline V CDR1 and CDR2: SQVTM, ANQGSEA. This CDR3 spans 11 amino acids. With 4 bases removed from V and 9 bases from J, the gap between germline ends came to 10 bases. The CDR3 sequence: CSVVRGGEQFF. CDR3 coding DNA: TGCAGCGTTGTAAGGGGGGGTGAGCAGTTCTTC.

The CDR3 sequence is CASSLVAGGGTDTQYF. CDR3 DNA sequence: TGTGCCAGCAGTTTAGTGGCGGGAGGGGGCACAGATACGCAGTATTTT. V is TRBV12-3 or TRBV12-4 and J is TRBJ2-3, with 9 bases that match TRBD2. J lost 1 base, V lost 1 base, and 3 bases had no gene match. The CDR3 is 16 residues long.

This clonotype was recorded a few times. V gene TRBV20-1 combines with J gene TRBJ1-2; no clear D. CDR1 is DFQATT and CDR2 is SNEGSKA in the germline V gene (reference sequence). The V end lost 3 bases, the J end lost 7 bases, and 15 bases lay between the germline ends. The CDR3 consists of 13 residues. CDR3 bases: TGCAGTGCTAGGGCCAGTGCATGGGCTGGCTACACCTTC. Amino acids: CSARASAWAGYTF.

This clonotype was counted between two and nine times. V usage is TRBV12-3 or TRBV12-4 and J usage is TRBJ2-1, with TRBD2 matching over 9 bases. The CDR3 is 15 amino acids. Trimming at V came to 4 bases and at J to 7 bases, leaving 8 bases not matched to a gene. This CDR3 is CASSSWTSVENEQFF. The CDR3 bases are TGTGCCAGCAGTTCCTGGACTAGCGTGGAGAATGAGCAGTTCTTC.

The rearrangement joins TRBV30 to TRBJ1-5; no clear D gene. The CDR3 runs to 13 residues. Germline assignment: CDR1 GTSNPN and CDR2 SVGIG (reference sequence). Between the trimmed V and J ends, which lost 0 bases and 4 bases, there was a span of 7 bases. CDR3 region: CAWSVGENQPQHF. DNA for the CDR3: TGTGCCTGGAGTGTTGGAGAGAATCAGCCCCAGCATTTT.

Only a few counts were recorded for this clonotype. CDR3 DNA: TGTGCCAGCACCAGCCGAAAGGGACCCCTACCGGGGGAGCAGTACTTC. It codes for CASTSRKGPLPGEQYF. The V and J genes are TRBV27 and TRBJ2-7; either TRBD1 or TRBD2 may supply D (5 bases each). Trimming stripped 7 bases from V and 7 bases from J, with 26 bases between. Germline assignment: CDR1 MNHEY and CDR2 SMNVEV (reference sequence). The CDR3 consists of 16 residues.

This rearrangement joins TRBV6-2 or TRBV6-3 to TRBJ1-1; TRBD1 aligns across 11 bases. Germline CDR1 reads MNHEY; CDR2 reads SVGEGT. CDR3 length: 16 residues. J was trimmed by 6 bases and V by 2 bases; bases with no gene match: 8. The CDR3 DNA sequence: TGTGCCAGCAGTTACCTGCGGACAGGGGGCATAGCTGAAGCTTTCTTT. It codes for CASSYLRTGGIAEAFF.

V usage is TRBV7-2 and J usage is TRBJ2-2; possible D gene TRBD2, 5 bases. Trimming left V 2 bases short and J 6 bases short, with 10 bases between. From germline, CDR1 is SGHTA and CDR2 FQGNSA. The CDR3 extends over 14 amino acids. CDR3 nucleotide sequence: TGTGCCAGCAGCTTATACGGGGAATCCGGGGAGCTGTTTTTT. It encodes CASSLYGESGELFF.

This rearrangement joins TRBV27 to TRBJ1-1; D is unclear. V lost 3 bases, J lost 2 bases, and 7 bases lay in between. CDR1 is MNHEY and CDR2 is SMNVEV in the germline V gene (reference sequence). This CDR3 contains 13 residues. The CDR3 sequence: CASSLASNTEAFF. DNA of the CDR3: TGTGCCAGCAGTTTGGCCAGTAACACTGAAGCTTTCTTT.

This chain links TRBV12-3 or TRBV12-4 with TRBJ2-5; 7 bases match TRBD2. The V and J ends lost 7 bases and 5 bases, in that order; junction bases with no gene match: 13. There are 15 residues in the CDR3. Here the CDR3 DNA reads TGTGCCAGCATGGGAGGGGACCACAACGGGGAGACCCAGTACTTC. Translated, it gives CASMGGDHNGETQYF.